The 10 T cell receptor beta chains below all came from one sample that was sequenced in a study of blood T cell repertoires in COVID-19. TCRdb's table, derived via immunoSEQ multiplex PCR, lists solely in-frame clones and lacks some. Among more than 45,000 clones listed, 91% were seen once. Sequencing was done on a sample of peripheral blood. These receptors came from a man aged 65-85 years with active COVID-19.

The CDR3 protein is CASSEAHSGSGANVLTF. The CDR3 DNA reads as TGTGCCAGCAGCGAAGCGCATTCAGGCTCTGGGGCCAACGTCCTGACTTTC. This chain uses TRBV4-2 with TRBJ2-6; no reliable D call. Germline loops: CDR1 LGHNA, CDR2 YNFKEQ. The CDR3 is 17 amino acids. The V end lost 5 bases, the J end lost 0 bases, and 14 bases lay between the germline ends.

The CDR3 is CASSENTPQHF. The CDR3 DNA reads as TGTGCCAGCAGTGAGAATACGCCCCAGCATTTT. The genes are TRBV6-6 and TRBJ1-5; no definite D call. Trimming pared 5 bases from V and 9 bases from J, leaving 8 bases between. The germline gives CDR1 MNHNY, CDR2 SVGAGI (reference sequence). The CDR3 spans 11 residues.

This chain uses TRBV2 with TRBJ1-2; D gene ambiguous. Germline V CDR1 and CDR2: SNHLY, FYNNEI. V shed 3 bases and J shed 0 bases, with 11 bases lying between them. The CDR3 covers 15 residues. The CDR3 sequence: CASSEYQRSNYGYTF. The CDR3 DNA is TGTGCCAGCAGTGAGTATCAGCGTTCTAACTATGGCTACACCTTC.

DNA for the CDR3: TGTGCCTGGTACACAGGGGATTCACCCCTCCACTTT. As protein: CAWYTGDSPLHF. This chain links TRBV30 with TRBJ1-6, with 7 positions matching TRBD1. This CDR3 spans 12 amino acids. Germline trimming cut 5 bases from V and 8 bases from J; bases unmatched to any gene: 3. CDR1 GTSNPN and CDR2 SVGIG come from the germline V gene (reference sequence).

This rearrangement joins TRBV15 to TRBJ1-2; 8 positions agree with TRBD1. There are 15 residues in the CDR3. Germline loops: CDR1 LNHNV, CDR2 YYDKDF (reference sequence). Trimming removed 0 bases from V and 3 bases from J; junction bases left unmatched: 3. CDR3 DNA: TGTGCCACCAGCAGAGATCAGGGGGCGCACTATGGCTACACCTTC. Translated: CATSRDQGAHYGYTF.

The chain has TRBV29-1 and TRBJ1-1; no definite D call. V gave up 4 bases and J gave up 3 bases, with 12 bases separating them. Germline CDR1 reads SQVTM; CDR2 reads ANQGSEA. CDR3 length: 13 residues. The CDR3 region is CSVAWAIDTEAFF. The CDR3, as DNA: TGCAGCGTTGCTTGGGCCATCGACACTGAAGCTTTCTTT.

The V call is TRBV30, the J call TRBJ1-4; TRBD1 matches 7 bases. Germline V gene sequence: CDR1 GTSNPN, CDR2 SVGIG (reference sequence). The CDR3 totals 14 residues. Losses at the gene ends were 5 bases for V and 5 bases for J; bases not matched to a gene: 8. CDR3 residues: CAWGRDRLNEKLFF. Written as DNA, the CDR3 is TGTGCCTGGGGTAGGGACAGATTGAATGAAAAACTGTTTTTT. Combining the CDR3 with reference TRBV30 and TRBJ1-4 gives the whole variable domain SQTIHQWPATLVQPVGSPLSLECTVEGTSNPNLYWYRQAAGRGLQLLFYSVGIGQISSEVPQNLSASRPQDRQFILSSKKLLLSDSGFYLCAWGRDRLNEKLFFGSGTQLSVL.

The chain couples TRBV3-1 (or the pseudogene TRBV3-2) to TRBJ1-1; D possibly corresponds to TRBD1 (6 bases). The germline gives CDR1 LGHDT, CDR2 YNNKEL (reference sequence). This CDR3 is built from 13 residues. V lost 3 bases to trimming and J lost 10 bases, with 15 bases between them. The CDR3 DNA follows: TGTGCCAGCAGCCACGACAGGCCCGAGGGAGCTTTCTTT. Encoded protein: CASSHDRPEGAFF.

The chain combines TRBV27 with TRBJ2-7, with a possible D match to TRBD2 (5 bases). Germline V lookup: CDR1 MNHEY, CDR2 SMNVEV (reference sequence). This CDR3 is 15 amino acids long. V gave up 2 bases and J gave up 2 bases, with 13 bases separating them. The CDR3 is CASSLIGIRAYEQYF. For the CDR3, the DNA is TGTGCCAGCAGTTTAATCGGGATCCGTGCCTACGAGCAGTACTTC.

The gene calls are TRBV24-1 and TRBJ2-2; 11 nucleotides agree with TRBD1. The length of the CDR3 is 16 residues. The germline V gene encodes CDR1 KGHDR and CDR2 SFDVKD. V shed 3 bases and J 5 bases; nucleotides not matched to a gene: 4. DNA for the CDR3: TGTGCCACCAGTGATCCCGGGACAGGGGGAACCGGGGAGCTGTTTTTT. Protein product: CATSDPGTGGTGELFF.